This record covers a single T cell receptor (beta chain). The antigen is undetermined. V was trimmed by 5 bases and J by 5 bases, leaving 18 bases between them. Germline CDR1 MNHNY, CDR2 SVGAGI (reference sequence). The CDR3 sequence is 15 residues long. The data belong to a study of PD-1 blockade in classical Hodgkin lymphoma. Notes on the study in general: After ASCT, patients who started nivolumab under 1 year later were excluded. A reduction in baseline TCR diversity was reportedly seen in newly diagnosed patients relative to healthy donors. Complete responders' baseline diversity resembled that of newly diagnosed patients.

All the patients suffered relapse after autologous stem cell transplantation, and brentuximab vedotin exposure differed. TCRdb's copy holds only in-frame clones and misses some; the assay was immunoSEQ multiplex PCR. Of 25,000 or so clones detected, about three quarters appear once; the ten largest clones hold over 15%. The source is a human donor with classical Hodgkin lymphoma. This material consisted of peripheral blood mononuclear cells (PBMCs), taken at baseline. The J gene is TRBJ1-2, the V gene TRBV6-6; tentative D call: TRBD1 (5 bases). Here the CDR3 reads CASSPTMQGRYGYTF. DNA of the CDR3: TGTGCCAGCAGTCCAACCATGCAGGGAAGATATGGCTACACCTTC.